This TCR beta chain was sequenced in a study of cytomegalovirus exposure and HLA in healthy donors. Study as a whole: Inside one of the first data releases sat about 85 million unique TCRs taken from HLA-typed donors. Overall study findings and caveats: As a later analysis showed, several of the most significant clusters appeared to be linked to common viral pathogens.

Primers for the PCR totalled 60 Vbeta and 13 Jbeta. Measured with immunoSEQ multiplex PCR; TCRdb has only the in-frame clones, and not every one. The sample has under 200,000 clones; 68% are singletons. The CDR3 runs 16 residues. Germline assignment: CDR1 MGHRA and CDR2 YSYEKL. V lost 4 bases, J lost 2 bases, and 15 bases lay in between. Comment on this clone: The antigen is unknown.

The sequence derives from a man aged 45-60 years in good health and CMV-seronegative. This rearrangement joins TRBV4-1 to TRBJ2-1, with a weak D call TRBD2 (5 bases). The source material was PBMCs. This CDR3 reads CASSPPQRRAYNEQFF. In DNA, the CDR3 is TGCGCCAGCAGCCCGCCCCAACGGCGGGCCTACAATGAGCAGTTCTTC.